Sequencing of this T cell receptor beta chain was carried out in a study of cytomegalovirus exposure and HLA in healthy donors. Notes on the study in general: By HLA locus, TCR association rates varied in a later analysis, with DRB1 showing the most and HLA-C the fewest.

A word on this clone: Its target is not known.

Researchers ran the PCR with 60 Vbeta and 13 Jbeta primers. Generated by immunoSEQ multiplex PCR, the TCRdb table keeps only in-frame clones and is missing some. Of under 200,000 clones in the sample, about 81% were seen once. With V trimmed by 1 base and J by 1 base, 6 bases remained unmatched. Germline loops: CDR1 MNHEY, CDR2 SVGAGI. This CDR3 spans 16 amino acids. The chain uses TRBV6-5 and TRBJ2-5, with 7 nucleotides matching TRBD2. The receptor was derived from a woman younger than 30 in good health and CMV-seronegative. Sequencing was carried out using PBMCs. The CDR3 loop reads CASSYWGGDLQETQYF. The CDR3 bases are TGTGCCAGCAGTTACTGGGGGGGGGATCTCCAAGAGACCCAGTACTTC.